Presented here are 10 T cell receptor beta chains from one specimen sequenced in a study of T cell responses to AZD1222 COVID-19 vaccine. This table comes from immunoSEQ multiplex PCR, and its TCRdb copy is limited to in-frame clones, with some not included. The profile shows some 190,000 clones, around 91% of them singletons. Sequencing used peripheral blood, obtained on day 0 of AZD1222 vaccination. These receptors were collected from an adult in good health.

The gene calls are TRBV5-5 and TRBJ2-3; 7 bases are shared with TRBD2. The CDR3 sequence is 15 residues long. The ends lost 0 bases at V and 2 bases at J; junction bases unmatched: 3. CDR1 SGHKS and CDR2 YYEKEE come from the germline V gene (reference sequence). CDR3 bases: TGTGCCAGCAGCTTGGACGGGGGGATCACAGATACGCAGTATTTT. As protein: CASSLDGGITDTQYF.

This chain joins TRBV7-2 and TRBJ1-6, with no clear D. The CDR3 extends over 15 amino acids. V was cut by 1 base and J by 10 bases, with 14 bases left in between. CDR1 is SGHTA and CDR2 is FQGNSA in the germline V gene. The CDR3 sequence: CASSLDLANGSPLHF. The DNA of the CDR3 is TGTGCCAGCAGCTTAGATTTGGCCAACGGGTCACCCCTCCACTTT.

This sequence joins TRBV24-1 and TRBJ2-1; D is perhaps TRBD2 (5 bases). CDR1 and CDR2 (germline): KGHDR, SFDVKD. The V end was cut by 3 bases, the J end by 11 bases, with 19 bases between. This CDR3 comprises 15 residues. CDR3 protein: CATSDPTGIAHKQFF. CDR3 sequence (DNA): TGTGCCACCAGTGATCCCACCGGGATCGCCCATAAGCAGTTCTTC.

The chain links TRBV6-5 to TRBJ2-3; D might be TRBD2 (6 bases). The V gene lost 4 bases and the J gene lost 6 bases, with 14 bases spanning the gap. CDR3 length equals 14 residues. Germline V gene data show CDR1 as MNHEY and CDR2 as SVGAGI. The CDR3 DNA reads TGTGCCAGCAGTTCTGCGGGCGGGACGGATACGCAGTATTTT. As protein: CASSSAGGTDTQYF.

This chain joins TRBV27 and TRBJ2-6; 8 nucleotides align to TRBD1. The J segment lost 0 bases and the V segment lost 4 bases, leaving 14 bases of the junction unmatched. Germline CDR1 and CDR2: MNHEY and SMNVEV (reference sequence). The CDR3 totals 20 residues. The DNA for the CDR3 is TGTGCCAGCAGTTCTCTCCAGACAGGGGACCCATTCTCTGGGGCCAACGTCCTGACTTTC. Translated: CASSSLQTGDPFSGANVLTF.

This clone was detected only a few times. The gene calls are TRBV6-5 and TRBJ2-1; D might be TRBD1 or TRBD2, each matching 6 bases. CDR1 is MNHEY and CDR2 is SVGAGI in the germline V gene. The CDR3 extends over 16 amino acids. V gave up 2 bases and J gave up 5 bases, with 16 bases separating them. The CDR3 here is CASSYLPWGADNEQFF. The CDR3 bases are TGTGCCAGCAGTTACCTCCCATGGGGGGCCGACAATGAGCAGTTCTTC.

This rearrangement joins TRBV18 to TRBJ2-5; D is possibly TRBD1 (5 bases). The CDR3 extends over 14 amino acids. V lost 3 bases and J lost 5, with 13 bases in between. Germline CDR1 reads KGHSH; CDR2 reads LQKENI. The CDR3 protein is CASSPGQGWETQYF. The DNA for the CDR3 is TGTGCCAGCTCACCGGGGCAGGGATGGGAGACCCAGTACTTC. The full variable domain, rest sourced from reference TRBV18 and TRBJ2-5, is NAGVMQNPRHLVRRRGQEARLRCSPMKGHSHVYWYRQLPEEGLKFMVYLQKENIIDESGMPKERFSAEFPKEGPSILRIQQVVRGDSAAYFCASSPGQGWETQYFGPGTRLLVL.

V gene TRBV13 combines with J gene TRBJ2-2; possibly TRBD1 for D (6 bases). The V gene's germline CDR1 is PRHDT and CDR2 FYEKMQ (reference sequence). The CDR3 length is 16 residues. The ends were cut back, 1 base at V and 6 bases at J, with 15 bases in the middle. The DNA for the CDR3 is TGTGCCAGCAGCTTAGCCTTCCAAGGGGGTGCCGGGGAGCTGTTTTTT. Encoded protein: CASSLAFQGGAGELFF.

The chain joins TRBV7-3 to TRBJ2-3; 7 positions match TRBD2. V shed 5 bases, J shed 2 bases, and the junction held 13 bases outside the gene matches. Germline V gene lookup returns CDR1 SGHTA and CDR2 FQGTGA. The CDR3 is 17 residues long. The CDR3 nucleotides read TGTGCCAGCAGCCCCGGGAGCGGGATTGGCCCCACAGATACGCAGTATTTT. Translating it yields CASSPGSGIGPTDTQYF.

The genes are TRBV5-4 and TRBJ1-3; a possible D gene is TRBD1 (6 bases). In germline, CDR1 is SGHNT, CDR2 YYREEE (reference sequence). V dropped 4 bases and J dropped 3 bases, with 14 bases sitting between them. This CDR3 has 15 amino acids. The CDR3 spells CASSEHRVGGNTIYF. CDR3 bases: TGTGCCAGCAGCGAGCACAGGGTGGGTGGAAACACCATATATTTT.